This TCR beta chain was sequenced during a study of blood T cells in healthy people across ages. Notes on the study in general: The recorded TCR beta diversity per million T cells decreased in a roughly linear manner with age.

For this clonotype: The antigen is unknown.

The CDR3 consists of 14 residues. V lost 6 bases, J lost 0 bases, and 8 bases lay in between. It was with a sample-barcoded 5' primer and a J-beta primer mix that a second PCR of roughly 7 to 12 cycles was run. MiXCR, run by TCRdb on the 5' RACE reads, gives a single entry per CDR3 protein. The sample has about 930,000 distinct CDR3 sequences, almost 30% seen once. This same sample was also part of a study on T cells of mothers and their children.

J is TRBJ1-4 and V is TRBV12-3 or TRBV12-4; D is uncertain. The sequence derives from a middle-aged woman in good health. Sequencing used blood. The CDR3 nucleotides are TGTGCCAGCAGCAAACAGCCAACTAATGAAAAACTGTTTTTT. As protein: CASSKQPTNEKLFF.